Presented here are 22 T cell receptor beta chains from one specimen sequenced in a study of OX40 agonist ivuxolimab in advanced cancers. Only in-frame clones appear in the TCRdb table, and some are missing; sequencing was by immunoSEQ multiplex PCR. This table holds 50,000 to 80,000 clones, about 85% found once. The material sequenced was CD4+ or CD8+ T cells sorted from blood, taken in a trial of the OX40 agonist ivuxolimab. The receptors derive from an adult with an advanced solid tumor such as melanoma, head and neck, liver or kidney cancer.

V is TRBV5-5 and J is TRBJ2-5; the D is unclear. CDR1 SGHKS and CDR2 YYEKEE come from the germline V gene (reference sequence). This CDR3 spans 11 amino acids. V lost 6 bases, J lost 5 bases, and 8 bases lay in between. CDR3 sequence reads: CASTLEETQYF. The CDR3 nucleotides read TGTGCCAGCACTCTTGAGGAGACCCAGTACTTC.

The chain links TRBV4-3 to TRBJ2-2; tentatively, D is TRBD1 (8 bases). CDR1 is LGHNA, CDR2 YSLEER, per germline. V lost 4 bases to trimming and J lost 5 bases, with 14 bases between them. This CDR3 region has 15 residues. CDR3 loop: CASSRGQGGTGELFF. The CDR3 coding sequence is TGCGCCAGCAGCCGTGGACAGGGAGGGACCGGGGAGCTGTTTTTT.

The chain recombines TRBV2 with TRBJ2-7, with D tentatively TRBD2 (5 bases). Germline V gene data show CDR1 as SNHLY and CDR2 as FYNNEI. The CDR3 covers 11 residues. The V gene lost 6 bases and the J gene lost 12 bases, with 15 bases spanning the gap. CDR3 in DNA: TGTGCCAGCAGGGAGGCTCGAATTCGGTACTTC. It yields the protein CASREARIRYF.

This clone was recorded only once. The rearrangement uses TRBV19 and TRBJ2-3; 7 bases match TRBD2. CDR1 and CDR2 from the germline V gene are LNHDA and SQIVND (reference sequence). V shed 2 bases, J shed 4 bases, and the junction held 15 bases outside the gene matches. This CDR3 comprises 18 residues. The CDR3 nucleotides are TGTGCCAGTAGTATATCGGGGGGAGATGGCTTTCGTTCAGATACGCAGTATTTT. It is translated as CASSISGGDGFRSDTQYF.

Here the CDR3 reads CAISVRDPTDTQYF. The CDR3 DNA is TGTGCCATCAGTGTTCGAGATCCTACAGATACGCAGTATTTT. The V and J genes are TRBV10-3 and TRBJ2-3; D gene uncertain. Looked up from germline, CDR1 is ENHRY and CDR2 is SYGVKD. V shed 4 bases and J shed 3 bases, with 11 bases lying between them. The length of the CDR3 is 14 residues.

CDR3 nucleotide sequence: TGTGCCAGCAGTTACTCGGGACAGGGCAGCACAGATACGCAGTATTTT. Protein product: CASSYSGQGSTDTQYF. The V gene is TRBV6-5, the J gene TRBJ2-3; TRBD1 aligns across 9 bases. V dropped 0 bases and J dropped 0; count of bases not matched to a gene: 1. The CDR3 is 16 amino acids. Germline lookup yields CDR1 MNHEY and CDR2 SVGAGI.

The chain recombines TRBV11-2 with TRBJ2-5; possibly TRBD2 for D (6 bases). Germline-derived CDR1 and CDR2 are SGHAT and FQNNGV. Trimming took off 5 bases at V and 4 bases at J, with 17 bases between the two ends. The CDR3 length is 15 residues. The CDR3 bases are TGTGCCAGCAGCCAAACCCACGGGGGAGGAGAGACCCAGTACTTC. Translating it yields CASSQTHGGGETQYF.

V and J are TRBV23-1 and TRBJ2-1; 9 bases agree with TRBD2. TRBV23-1 is flagged as an ORF with uncertain function. Unmatched junction bases numbered 9, after V lost 0 bases and J lost 0 bases. The CDR3 is made up of 19 amino acids. In nucleotides, the CDR3 is TGCGCCAGCAGTCAATCGGGGCGGGAGGGCCGAAGCTCCTACAATGAGCAGTTCTTC. Translation: CASSQSGREGRSSYNEQFF.

The CDR3 protein is CACFLESYEQYF. DNA for the CDR3: TGTGCCTGCTTCCTGGAGTCTTACGAGCAGTACTTC. The gene calls are TRBV30 and TRBJ2-7; D call uncertain. Germline V gene lookup returns CDR1 GTSNPN and CDR2 SVGIG (reference sequence). The CDR3 contains 12 residues. Trimming took off 6 bases at V and 4 bases at J, with 13 bases between the two ends. Full variable domain (outside the CDR3, taken from reference TRBV30 and TRBJ2-7): SQTIHQWPATLVQPVGSPLSLECTVEGTSNPNLYWYRQAAGRGLQLLFYSVGIGQISSEVPQNLSASRPQDRQFILSSKKLLLSDSGFYLCACFLESYEQYFGPGTRLTVT.

V gene TRBV15 combines with J gene TRBJ1-2; 7 bases line up with TRBD1. Trimming removed 2 bases from V and 1 base from J; junction bases left unmatched: 4. The CDR3 has 15 amino acids. Germline CDR1 LNHNV, CDR2 YYDKDF (reference sequence). This CDR3 reads CATSRYRGFNYGYTF. As DNA, the CDR3 is TGTGCCACCAGCAGATACAGGGGTTTTAACTATGGCTACACCTTC.

This clone was observed once. V and J are TRBV9 and TRBJ1-5; D not certain. The V end was cut by 2 bases, the J end by 7 bases, with 10 bases between. This CDR3 is built from 13 residues. CDR1 and CDR2 (germline): SGDLS, YYNGEE. DNA for the CDR3: TGTGCCAGCAGCGTCGGCCCGGACCAGCCCCAGCATTTT. Translation: CASSVGPDQPQHF. The full variable domain, rest sourced from reference TRBV9 and TRBJ1-5, is DSGVTQTPKHLITATGQRVTLRCSPRSGDLSVYWYQQSLDQGLQFLIQYYNGEERAKGNILERFSAQQFPDLHSELNLSSLELGDSALYFCASSVGPDQPQHFGDGTRLSIL.

This chain links TRBV4-3 with TRBJ2-7, with 13 bases matching TRBD2. This CDR3 region has 18 residues. Germline V CDR1 and CDR2: LGHNA, YSLEER. With V trimmed by 0 bases and J by 6 bases, 11 bases remained unmatched. The DNA for the CDR3 is TGCGCCAGCAGCCAAGATGTCCGAACTAGCGGGGGGGCGGGCGAGCAGTACTTC. This codes for CASSQDVRTSGGAGEQYF.

There are a few counts of this clone. The V call is TRBV5-1, the J call TRBJ1-1, with a possible D match to TRBD1 (6 bases). Germline CDR1 and CDR2: SGHRS and YFSETQ. V lost 4 bases and J 5 bases, leaving 15 bases between the germline ends. The CDR3 is made up of 14 amino acids. Written as DNA, the CDR3 is TGCGCCAGCAGCCTAACTACAGGGAGGACTGAAGCTTTCTTT. Its translation: CASSLTTGRTEAFF.

J is TRBJ2-3 and V is TRBV5-5; D is unresolved. The V gene lost 4 bases and the J gene lost 4 bases, with 13 bases spanning the gap. The germline V gene has CDR1 SGHKS and CDR2 YYEKEE (reference sequence). The CDR3 sequence is 14 residues long. The CDR3 loop reads CASSPWAAADTQYF. The CDR3 bases are TGTGCCAGCAGCCCCTGGGCGGCCGCAGATACGCAGTATTTT.

This chain joins TRBV11-2 and TRBJ2-5; D call uncertain. Per germline, CDR1 SGHAT and CDR2 FQNNGV. The CDR3 is 12 amino acids. The V end was cut by 3 bases, the J end by 1 base, with 3 bases between. The CDR3 loop is CASSFIQETQYF. CDR3 DNA: TGTGCCAGCAGCTTTATCCAAGAGACCCAGTACTTC. Full variable domain (missing parts from reference TRBV11-2 and TRBJ2-5): EAGVAQSPRYKIIEKRQSVAFWCNPISGHATLYWYQQILGQGPKLLIQFQNNGVVDDSQLPKDRFSAERLKGVDSTLKIQPAKLEDSAVYLCASSFIQETQYFGPGTRLLVL.

The chain joins TRBV27 to TRBJ2-3; 8 positions agree with TRBD1. The CDR3 is made up of 15 amino acids. V trimming: 5 bases; J trimming: 2 bases; junction bases outside the gene matches: 6. The V gene's germline CDR1 is MNHEY and CDR2 SMNVEV (reference sequence). The CDR3 reads CASSPRDRLTDTQYF. The CDR3 DNA reads TGTGCCAGCAGTCCCCGGGACAGGCTCACAGATACGCAGTATTTT.

The gene calls are TRBV30 and TRBJ1-5; D is ambiguous. The CDR3 has 12 residues. Germline V gene sequence: CDR1 GTSNPN, CDR2 SVGIG (reference sequence). V gave up 1 base and J gave up 5 bases, with 6 bases separating them. The DNA for the CDR3 is TGTGCCTGGAGTGCCGGGTATCAGCCCCAGCATTTT. Protein: CAWSAGYQPQHF. The complete variable domain, with remaining parts taken from reference TRBV30 and TRBJ1-5, reads SQTIHQWPATLVQPVGSPLSLECTVEGTSNPNLYWYRQAAGRGLQLLFYSVGIGQISSEVPQNLSASRPQDRQFILSSKKLLLSDSGFYLCAWSAGYQPQHFGDGTRLSIL.

The CDR3 reads CASSSGIQETQYF. The CDR3 bases are TGTGCCAGCAGTTCCGGGATCCAAGAGACCCAGTACTTC. The V call is TRBV7-8, the J call TRBJ2-5; D might be TRBD2 (5 bases). The V gene lost 6 bases and the J gene lost 1 base, with 9 bases spanning the gap. The germline V gene encodes CDR1 SGHVS and CDR2 FQNEAQ. The length of the CDR3 is 13 residues.

This rearrangement joins TRBV5-1 to TRBJ1-2, with D possibly TRBD1 on 5 matching bases. In germline, CDR1 is SGHRS, CDR2 YFSETQ. The CDR3 runs 13 residues. Trimming stripped 4 bases from V and 10 bases from J, with 17 bases between. The DNA for the CDR3 is TGCGCCAGCAGCCCGCGGACCAGGGCAGACTACACCTTC. Translation: CASSPRTRADYTF.

This clone was detected only once. The CDR3 DNA is TGTGCCAGCAGTGGGGGCATCCTGAGAGGAAACACCATATATTTT. It codes for CASSGGILRGNTIYF. V and J are TRBV6-1 and TRBJ1-3, with D possibly being TRBD1 (5 bases). The CDR3 is 15 residues long. The germline V gene has CDR1 MNHNS and CDR2 SASEGT. V lost 4 bases to trimming and J lost 4 bases, with 14 bases between them.

The rearrangement links TRBV5-1 to TRBJ2-2; the D gene is possibly TRBD1 (8 bases). Deletions cut 4 bases from V and 9 bases from J, with 25 bases between. The CDR3 is made up of 17 amino acids. Germline V gene sequence: CDR1 SGHRS, CDR2 YFSETQ. This CDR3 is CASSPLPIGQGGRELFF. CDR3 DNA sequence: TGCGCCAGCAGCCCACTACCGATTGGACAGGGAGGGAGGGAGCTGTTTTTT.

The chain links TRBV28 to TRBJ2-7, with D possibly being TRBD1 (5 bases). V was clipped by 4 bases and J by 9 bases, with 10 bases between them. This CDR3 comprises 11 residues. Per germline, CDR1 MDHEN and CDR2 SYDVKM. CDR3 sequence reads: CASSSGIGQYF. CDR3 nucleotide sequence: TGTGCCAGCAGTTCAGGGATAGGGCAGTACTTC.